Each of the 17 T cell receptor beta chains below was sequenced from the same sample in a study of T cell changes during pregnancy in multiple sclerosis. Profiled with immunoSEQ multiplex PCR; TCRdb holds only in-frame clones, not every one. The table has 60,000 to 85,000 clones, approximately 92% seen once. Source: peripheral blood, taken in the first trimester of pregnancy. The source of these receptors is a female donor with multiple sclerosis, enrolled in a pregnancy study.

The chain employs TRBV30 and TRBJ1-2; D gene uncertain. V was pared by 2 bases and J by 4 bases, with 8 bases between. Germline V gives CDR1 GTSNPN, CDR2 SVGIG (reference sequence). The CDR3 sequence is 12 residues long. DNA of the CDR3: TGTGCCTGGAGTAGTCGCGTCTATGGCTACACCTTC. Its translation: CAWSSRVYGYTF.

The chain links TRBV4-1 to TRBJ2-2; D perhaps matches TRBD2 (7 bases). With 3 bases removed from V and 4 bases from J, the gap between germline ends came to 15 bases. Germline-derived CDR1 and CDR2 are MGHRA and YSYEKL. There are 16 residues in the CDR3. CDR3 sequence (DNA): TGCGCCAGCAGCCAGCAGGAGGGGGGGGGCACCGGGGAGCTGTTTTTT. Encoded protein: CASSQQEGGGTGELFF.

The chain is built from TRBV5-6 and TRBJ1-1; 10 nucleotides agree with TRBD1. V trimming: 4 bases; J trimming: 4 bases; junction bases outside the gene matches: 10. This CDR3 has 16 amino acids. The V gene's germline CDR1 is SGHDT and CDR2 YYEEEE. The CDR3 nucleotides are TGTGCCAGCAGCCAGACAGGGGGCGCAAAGAGCACTGAAGCTTTCTTT. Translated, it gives CASSQTGGAKSTEAFF.

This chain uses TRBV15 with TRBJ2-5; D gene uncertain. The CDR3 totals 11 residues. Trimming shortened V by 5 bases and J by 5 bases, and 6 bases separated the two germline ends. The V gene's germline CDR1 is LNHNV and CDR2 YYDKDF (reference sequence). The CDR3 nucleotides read TGTGCCACCAGCCTACGTGAGACCCAGTACTTC. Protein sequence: CATSLRETQYF.

In DNA, the CDR3 is TGTGCCAGCAGCTTCCCAGTTTACAATGAGCAGTTCTTC. Its protein is CASSFPVYNEQFF. The V and J genes are TRBV5-6 and TRBJ2-1; D unclear. Germline V lookup: CDR1 SGHDT, CDR2 YYEEEE. This CDR3 is built from 13 residues. Trimming removed 2 bases from V and 4 bases from J, with 7 bases in between.

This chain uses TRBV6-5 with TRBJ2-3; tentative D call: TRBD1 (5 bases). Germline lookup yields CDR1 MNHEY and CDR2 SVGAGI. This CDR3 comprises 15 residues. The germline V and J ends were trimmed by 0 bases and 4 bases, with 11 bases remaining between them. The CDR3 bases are TGTGCCAGCAGTTACTCCCGACAGTTACCAGATACGCAGTATTTT. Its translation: CASSYSRQLPDTQYF.

CDR3 region: CSAGQSRTDTQYF. The DNA of the CDR3 is TGCAGCGCCGGACAGAGCCGCACAGATACGCAGTATTTT. The chain uses TRBV29-1 and TRBJ2-3; D is possibly TRBD1 (6 bases). Germline V lookup: CDR1 SQVTM, CDR2 ANQGSEA. CDR3 length equals 13 residues. V lost 7 bases and J lost 1, with 12 bases in between.

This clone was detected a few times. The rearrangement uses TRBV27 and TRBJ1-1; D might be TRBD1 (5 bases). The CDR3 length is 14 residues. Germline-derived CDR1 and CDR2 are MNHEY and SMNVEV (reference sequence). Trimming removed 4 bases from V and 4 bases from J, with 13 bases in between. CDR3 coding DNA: TGTGCCAGCAGTTCCTCCAGGGTCGGCACTGAAGCTTTCTTT. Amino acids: CASSSSRVGTEAFF.

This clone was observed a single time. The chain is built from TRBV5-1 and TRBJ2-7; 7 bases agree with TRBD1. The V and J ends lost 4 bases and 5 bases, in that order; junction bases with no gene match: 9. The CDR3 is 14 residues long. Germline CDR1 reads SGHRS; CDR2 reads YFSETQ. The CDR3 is CASSATTGSNEQYF. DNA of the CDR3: TGCGCCAGCAGCGCCACGACAGGGAGCAACGAGCAGTACTTC.

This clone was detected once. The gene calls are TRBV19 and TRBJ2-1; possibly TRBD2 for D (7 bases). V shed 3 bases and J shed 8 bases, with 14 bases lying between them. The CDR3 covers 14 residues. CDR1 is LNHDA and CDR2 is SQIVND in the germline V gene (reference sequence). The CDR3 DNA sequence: TGTGCCAGTAGTATGGTGGGGGAGGGGGATGAGCAGTTCTTC. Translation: CASSMVGEGDEQFF.

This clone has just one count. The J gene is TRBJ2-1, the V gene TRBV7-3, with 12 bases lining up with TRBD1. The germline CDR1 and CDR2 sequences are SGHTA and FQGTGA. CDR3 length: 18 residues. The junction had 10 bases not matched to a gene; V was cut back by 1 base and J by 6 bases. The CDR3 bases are TGTGCCAGCAGCTTAAGGGGACCGGGACAGGGGGCGCTCAATGAGCAGTTCTTC. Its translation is CASSLRGPGQGALNEQFF. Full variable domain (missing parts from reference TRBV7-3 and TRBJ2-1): GAGVSQTPSNKVTEKGKYVELRCDPISGHTALYWYRQSLGQGPEFLIYFQGTGAADDSGLPNDRFFAVRPEGSVSTLKIQRTERGDSAVYLCASSLRGPGQGALNEQFFGPGTRLTVL.

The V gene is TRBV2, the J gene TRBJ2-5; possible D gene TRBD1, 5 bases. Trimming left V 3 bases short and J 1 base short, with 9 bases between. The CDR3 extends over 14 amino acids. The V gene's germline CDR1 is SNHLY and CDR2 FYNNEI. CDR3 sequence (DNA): TGTGCCAGCAGTGAGTTGACAGTCCAAGAGACCCAGTACTTC. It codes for CASSELTVQETQYF.

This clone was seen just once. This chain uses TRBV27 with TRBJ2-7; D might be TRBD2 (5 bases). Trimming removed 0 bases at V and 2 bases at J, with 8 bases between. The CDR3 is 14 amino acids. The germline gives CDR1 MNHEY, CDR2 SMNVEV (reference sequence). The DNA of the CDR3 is TGTGCCAGCAGTTTATCTGTAGCGACCTACGAGCAGTACTTC. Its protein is CASSLSVATYEQYF.

CDR3 in DNA: TGCGCCAGCAGCCAAGATGACAGGTACACTGAAGCTTTCTTT. Protein: CASSQDDRYTEAFF. The V call is TRBV4-1, the J call TRBJ1-1, with D perhaps matching TRBD1 (6 bases). CDR1 is MGHRA and CDR2 is YSYEKL in the germline V gene. There are 14 residues in the CDR3. Trimming took off 0 bases at V and 3 bases at J, with 8 bases between the two ends.

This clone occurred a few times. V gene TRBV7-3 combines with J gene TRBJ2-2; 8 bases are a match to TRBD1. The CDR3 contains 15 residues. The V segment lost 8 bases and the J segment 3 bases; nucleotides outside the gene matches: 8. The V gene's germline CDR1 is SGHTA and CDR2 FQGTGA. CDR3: CASAPNRGDTGELFF. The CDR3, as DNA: TGTGCCAGCGCTCCTAACAGGGGGGACACCGGGGAGCTGTTTTTT.

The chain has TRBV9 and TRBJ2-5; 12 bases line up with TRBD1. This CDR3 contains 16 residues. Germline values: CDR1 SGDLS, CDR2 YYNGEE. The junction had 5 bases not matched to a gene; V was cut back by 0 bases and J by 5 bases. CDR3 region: CASSVGGTGGHETQYF. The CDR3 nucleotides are TGTGCCAGCAGCGTAGGGGGGACAGGGGGCCACGAGACCCAGTACTTC.

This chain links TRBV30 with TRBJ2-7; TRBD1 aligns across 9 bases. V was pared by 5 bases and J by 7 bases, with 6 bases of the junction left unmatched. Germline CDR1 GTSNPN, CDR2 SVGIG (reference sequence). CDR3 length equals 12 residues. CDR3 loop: CAWSGQGSEQYF. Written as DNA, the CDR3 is TGTGCCTGGTCCGGACAGGGGTCAGAGCAGTACTTC.